A selection of T cell receptor beta chains follows, all from one sample in a study of shared clonotypes between healthy human individuals. Profiled with immunoSEQ multiplex PCR; TCRdb holds only in-frame clones, not every one. The data show about 1 million clones, 65% to 75% seen once. Sequences were obtained from memory CD4+ T cells sorted from blood. The origin of the receptors is a man aged 18 to 29 in good health. The CDR3 runs from the conserved cysteine through the conserved F or W. A D gene is named only where the DNA matches it firmly. Part of the rows lack a size; the others show once, few, many or a class for expanded clones.

J gene: TRBJ1-4
clone size: -
V gene: TRBV6-4
CDR3 length: 16
D gene: -
CDR3 DNA: TGTGCCAGCAGTGACTCTACCAGGGCCCGACGGGAAAAACTGTTTTTT
CDR3 protein: CASSDSTRARREKLFF

J gene: TRBJ1-2
clone size: -
V gene: TRBV29-1
CDR3 length: 12
D gene: -
CDR3 DNA: TGCAGCGTTGAGGAGGGGATCTATGGCTACACCTTC
CDR3 protein: CSVEEGIYGYTF

J gene: TRBJ1-1
clone size: -
V gene: TRBV15
CDR3 length: 14
D gene: -
CDR3 DNA: TGTGCCACCCAAGGGGCTTCCGCGAACACTGAAGCTTTCTTT
CDR3 protein: CATQGASANTEAFF

J gene: TRBJ2-3
clone size: -
V gene: TRBV30
CDR3 length: 15
D gene: TRBD2
CDR3 DNA: TGTGCCTGGAGTGTAACGGGGTCTAGCGGGAGGATTGGGTATTTT
CDR3 protein: CAWSVTGSSGRIGYF

J gene: TRBJ2-3
clone size: -
V gene: TRBV6-1
CDR3 length: 13
D gene: -
CDR3 DNA: TGTGCCAGCAGTGAAGCGGACACAGATACGCAGTATTTT
CDR3 protein: CASSEADTDTQYF

J gene: TRBJ2-3
clone size: -
V gene: TRBV4-1
CDR3 length: 14
D gene: -
CDR3 DNA: TGCGCCAGCAGCCAAGAGGGCGCCACAGATACGCAGTATTTT
CDR3 protein: CASSQEGATDTQYF

J gene: TRBJ2-5
clone size: -
V gene: TRBV6-1
CDR3 length: 12
D gene: -
CDR3 DNA: TGTGCCAGCAGCCCGGGCCGGGAGACCCAGTACTTC
CDR3 protein: CASSPGRETQYF

J gene: TRBJ1-1
clone size: -
V gene: TRBV7-9
CDR3 length: 15
D gene: TRBD1
CDR3 DNA: TGTGCCAGCAGCTTAGGGGGAGGACAGGTTACTGAAGCTTTCTTT
CDR3 protein: CASSLGGGQVTEAFF

J gene: TRBJ2-2
clone size: once
V gene: TRBV5-1
CDR3 length: 15
D gene: -
CDR3 DNA: TGCGCCAGCAGCCCCGGGACACCGAACACCGGGGAGCTGTTTTTT
CDR3 protein: CASSPGTPNTGELFF

J gene: TRBJ2-5
clone size: -
V gene: TRBV30
CDR3 length: 14
D gene: TRBD2
CDR3 DNA: TGTGCCTGGAGCCTCGCGGGGGTCGGAGAGACCCAGTACTTC
CDR3 protein: CAWSLAGVGETQYF

J gene: TRBJ1-1
clone size: -
V gene: TRBV29-1
CDR3 length: 12
D gene: -
CDR3 DNA: TGCAGCGTTGATTCGGGGAACACTGAAGCTTTCTTT
CDR3 protein: CSVDSGNTEAFF

J gene: TRBJ1-4
clone size: -
V gene: TRBV11-3
CDR3 length: 15
D gene: -
CDR3 DNA: TGTGCCAGCAGCTTAGTGCCAGGGTCTAATGAAAAACTGTTTTTT
CDR3 protein: CASSLVPGSNEKLFF

J gene: TRBJ2-2
clone size: -
V gene: TRBV5-1
CDR3 length: 15
D gene: TRBD1
CDR3 DNA: TGCGCCAGCAGCTTATCAGGGGGCCGGACCGGGGAGCTGTTTTTT
CDR3 protein: CASSLSGGRTGELFF

J gene: TRBJ2-7
clone size: -
V gene: TRBV5-5
CDR3 length: 15
D gene: TRBD1
CDR3 DNA: TGTGCCAGCAGCCACCCGGGACAGGGAAAGTACGAGCAGTACTTC
CDR3 protein: CASSHPGQGKYEQYF

J gene: TRBJ1-6
clone size: once
V gene: TRBV9
CDR3 length: 15
D gene: -
CDR3 DNA: TGTGCCAGCAGCGAGGGGACCACCTTTAATTCACCCCTCCACTTT
CDR3 protein: CASSEGTTFNSPLHF

J gene: TRBJ2-1
clone size: -
V gene: TRBV4-1
CDR3 length: 14
D gene: TRBD1
CDR3 DNA: TGCGCCAGCAGCCAAGGGGGAACCGGGACAGGGCTGTTCTTC
CDR3 protein: CASSQGGTGTGLFF

J gene: TRBJ1-2
clone size: -
V gene: TRBV28
CDR3 length: 20
D gene: TRBD1
CDR3 DNA: TGTGCCAGCAGTTTATCCACCGCAGACAGGGGGCGGGTGCCTAACTATGGCTACACCTTC
CDR3 protein: CASSLSTADRGRVPNYGYTF

J gene: TRBJ1-2
clone size: -
V gene: TRBV6-1
CDR3 length: 14
D gene: -
CDR3 DNA: TGTGCCAGCAGTGGTGACAGCCGTCTCTATGGCTACACCTTC
CDR3 protein: CASSGDSRLYGYTF

J gene: TRBJ2-3
clone size: once
V gene: TRBV7-8
CDR3 length: 17
D gene: TRBD2
CDR3 DNA: TGTGCCAGCAGCTTCCAAACTTTAGCGGGGGGGCCAGATACGCAGTATTTT
CDR3 protein: CASSFQTLAGGPDTQYF